Shown below are 4 T cell receptor beta chains from a single sample sequenced in a study of beta chain features in type 1 diabetes. Investigators reverse transcribed all isolated RNA, so they sequenced expressed TCRB transcripts. Here immunoSEQ multiplex PCR was the method, and the copy in TCRdb shows in-frame clones only, minus some. The sample records about 140,000 clones, less than 9% being singletons. Material for sequencing was central memory CD4+ T cells from blood. All receptors derive from a woman in her twenties or thirties in good health.

This clone was seen a few times. The V gene is TRBV7-2, the J gene TRBJ1-4; D ambiguous. The germline gives CDR1 SGHTA, CDR2 FQGNSA. V lost 5 bases, J lost 8 bases, and 12 bases lay in between. The CDR3 covers 13 residues. The DNA for the CDR3 is TGTGCCAGCAGCGCAGGTGGGCTGGAAAAACTGTTTTTT. It specifies CASSAGGLEKLFF.

This clone was seen many times. The rearrangement uses TRBV15 and TRBJ1-2; D remains unclear. The CDR3 consists of 15 residues. Looked up from germline, CDR1 is LNHNV and CDR2 is YYDKDF (reference sequence). Trimming removed 1 base at V and 2 bases at J, with 11 bases between. This CDR3 reads CATSRVGWRNYGYTF. The CDR3, as DNA: TGTGCCACCAGCAGAGTTGGATGGAGAAACTATGGCTACACCTTC.

This clone came up many times. V usage is TRBV14 and J usage is TRBJ2-3, with D perhaps TRBD1 (6 bases). Germline CDR1 and CDR2: SGHDN and FVKESK. Trimming took off 4 bases at V and 0 bases at J, with 17 bases between the two ends. The CDR3 loop spans 17 amino acids. In DNA, the CDR3 is TGTGCCAGCAGCCCACAGGCGAGACAGGTCAGCACAGATACGCAGTATTTT. Protein sequence: CASSPQARQVSTDTQYF.

The chain joins TRBV4-3 to TRBJ2-1; D possibly corresponds to TRBD2 (6 bases). Germline CDR1 reads LGHNA; CDR2 reads YSLEER. The CDR3 is made up of 16 amino acids. V was shortened by 0 bases and J by 9 bases, with 18 bases between the two germline ends. The CDR3 sequence is CASSQELLVLASEQFF. The CDR3 bases are TGCGCCAGCAGCCAAGAATTGCTTGTCCTAGCGAGTGAGCAGTTCTTC.